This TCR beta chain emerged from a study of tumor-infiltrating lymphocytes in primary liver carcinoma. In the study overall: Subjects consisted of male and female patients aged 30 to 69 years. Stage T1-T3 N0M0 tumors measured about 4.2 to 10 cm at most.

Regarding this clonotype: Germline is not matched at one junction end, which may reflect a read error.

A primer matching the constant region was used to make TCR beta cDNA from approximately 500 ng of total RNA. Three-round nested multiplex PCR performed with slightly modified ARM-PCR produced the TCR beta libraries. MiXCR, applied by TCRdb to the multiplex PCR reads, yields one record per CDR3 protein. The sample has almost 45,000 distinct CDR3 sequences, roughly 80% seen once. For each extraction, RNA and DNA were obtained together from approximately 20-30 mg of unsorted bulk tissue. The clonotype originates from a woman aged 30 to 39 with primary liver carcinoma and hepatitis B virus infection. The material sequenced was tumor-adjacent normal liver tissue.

The CDR3 bases are TGTGACAGCAATCATCGAGGGGCCTACAATGAGCAGTTCTTC. It is translated as CDSNHRGAYNEQFF. The chain has TRBV11-2 and TRBJ2-1; D possibly matches TRBD1 or TRBD2 (5 bases each). CDR3 size: 14 residues. CDR1 is SGHAT, CDR2 FQNNGV, per germline.